This TCR beta chain was sequenced in a study of Ad26.COV2.S vaccination and SARS-CoV-2 variants. Study in general: Donor was in the COV1001 Ad26.COV2.S trial arm. Study outcomes and limitations: The analyses of TCR breadth and depth may have understated the size of total T cell responses. Vaccinated individuals (as opposed to placebo recipients) had higher spike-specific TCR breadth.

The V end lost 5 bases, the J end lost 5 bases, and 15 bases lay between the germline ends. CDR1 SEHNR and CDR2 FQNEAQ come from the germline V gene (reference sequence). This CDR3 is 14 amino acids long. Of note for this clone: What it recognizes is unknown.

Treatment denoted: 19 received Ad26.COV2.S at low or high dose, single or two shots; about 5 received placebo; per-sample allocation not given. The investigators took samples on day 63 after the first vaccine or placebo injection. An adult donor aged 18-55 years was enrolled in Boston. Sequencing used immunoSEQ multiplex PCR; TCRdb keeps in-frame clones, though not all of them. The sample includes approximately 420,000 clones, approximately 86% of them seen just once. The sample in question was peripheral blood, obtained in a trial of Ad26.COV2.S vaccine versus placebo. The chain recombines TRBV7-9 with TRBJ1-1; D is unclear. The sequence was collected from a person between 18 and 65 years old who received the Ad26.COV2.S COVID-19 vaccine or a placebo. This CDR3 is CASSPRVNPTEAFF. The CDR3 region has the DNA TGTGCCAGCAGCCCTAGAGTTAATCCGACTGAAGCTTTCTTT.